This entry is about one TCR beta chain. The data were taken from a study of blood T cell repertoires in COVID-19. This CDR3 contains 12 residues. V lost 8 bases and J 4 bases, leaving 11 bases between the germline ends. Germline V CDR1 and CDR2: WSHSY, SAAADI. Per the study methods: Amplification from reference gene primers served as the basis for estimated nucleated cell counts. Using immunoSEQ multiplex PCR, the repertoire was profiled, and TCRdb retains in-frame clones only, with some absent. V, J and clone size are those of that table, while D and trimming were read from the DNA. The sample includes over 150,000 clones, over 75% seen only once; the top ten take 18%. Seattle patient enrollment occurred during active infection, with longitudinal follow-up thereafter.

This sequence joins TRBV10-2 and TRBJ2-5; D is unresolved. The sample was peripheral blood. The source is a man aged 45-60 years with COVID-19, enrolled during active disease. CDR3 residues: CASGWLGETQYF. The CDR3 DNA is TGCGCCAGCGGCTGGCTAGGAGAGACCCAGTACTTC.